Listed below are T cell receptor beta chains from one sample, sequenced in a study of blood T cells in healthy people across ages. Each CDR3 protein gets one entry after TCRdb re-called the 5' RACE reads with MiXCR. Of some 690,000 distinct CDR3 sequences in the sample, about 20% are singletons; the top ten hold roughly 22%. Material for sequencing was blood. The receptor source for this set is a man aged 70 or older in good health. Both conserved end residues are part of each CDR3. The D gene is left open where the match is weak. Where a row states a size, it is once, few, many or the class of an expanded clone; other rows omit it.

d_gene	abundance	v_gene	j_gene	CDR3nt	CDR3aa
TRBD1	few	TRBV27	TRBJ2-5	TGTGCCAGCAGTCCCCTGGGACAGGGGGCGAGTAAGACCCAGTACTTC	CASSPLGQGASKTQYF
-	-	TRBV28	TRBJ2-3	TGTGCCAGCAGTTTTGAGGCGGATACGCAGTATTTT	CASSFEADTQYF
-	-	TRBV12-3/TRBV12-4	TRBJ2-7	TGTGCCAGCAGTTTCCTGGACTCCTACGAGCAGTACTTC	CASSFLDSYEQYF
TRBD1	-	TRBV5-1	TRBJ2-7	TGCGCCAGCAGTACAGGGGAGTACAACGAGCAGTACTTC	CASSTGEYNEQYF
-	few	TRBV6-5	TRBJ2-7	TGTGCCAGCAGTCGACCGACAGACTCCTACGAGCAGTACTTC	CASSRPTDSYEQYF
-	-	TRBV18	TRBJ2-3	TGTGCCAGCTCACCACAAGCGGCAACCACGGGGGATACGCAGTATTTT	CASSPQAATTGDTQYF
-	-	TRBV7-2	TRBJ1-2	TGTGCCAGCAGCTTTTCCGGCAGGGCGAATGGCTATACCTTC	CASSFSGRANGYTF
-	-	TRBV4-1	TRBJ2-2	TGCGCCAGCAGCACTCATAAAGAGACCCCAGGGGAGTTTATCCGGGAGCTGTTTTTT	CASSTHKETPGEFIRELFF
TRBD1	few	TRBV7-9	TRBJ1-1	TGTGCCAGCAGCTTTCCAGGGGGACCCAACACTGAAGCTTTCTTT	CASSFPGGPNTEAFF
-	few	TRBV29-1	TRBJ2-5	TGCAGCGGCGGACAGAGGAAAGAGACCCAGTACTTC	CSGGQRKETQYF
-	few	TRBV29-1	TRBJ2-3	TGCAGCGTTGTTCTACAGGGGGGGTCCTGGGCAGATACGCAGTATTTT	CSVVLQGGSWADTQYF
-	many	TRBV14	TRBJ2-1	TGTGCCAGCAGCCTTTCAGTAAACAATGAGCAGTTCTTC	CASSLSVNNEQFF
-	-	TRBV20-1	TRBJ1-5	TGCAGTGCCATGGGGGGGCCCAAGCAGCCCCAGCATTTT	CSAMGGPKQPQHF
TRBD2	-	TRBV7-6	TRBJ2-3	TGTGCCAGCAGTCAAGGACTAGCGGGAACCACAGATACGCAGTATTTT	CASSQGLAGTTDTQYF
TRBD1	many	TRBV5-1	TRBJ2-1	TGCGCCAGCAGCTCCGGACAGGGGTTTGTTGAGCAGTTCTTC	CASSSGQGFVEQFF
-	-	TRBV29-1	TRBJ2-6	TGCAGCGTCCTCTCTGGGGCCAACGTCCTGACTTTC	CSVLSGANVLTF
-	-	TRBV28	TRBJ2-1	TGTGCCAGCAGCCCGCCGAAACCCGGGAGCTCCTACAATGAGCAGTTCTTC	CASSPPKPGSSYNEQFF
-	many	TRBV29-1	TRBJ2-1	TGCAGCGTTCTAGGGGATGAGCAGTTCTTC	CSVLGDEQFF
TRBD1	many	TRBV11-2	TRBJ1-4	TGTGCCAGCAGCTTCGGGACAGGGGTTAAGGAAAAACTGTTTTTT	CASSFGTGVKEKLFF
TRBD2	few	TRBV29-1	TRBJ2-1	TGCAGCGCCCATAGCGGGAGGGCGGACGATGAGCAGTTCTTC	CSAHSGRADDEQFF
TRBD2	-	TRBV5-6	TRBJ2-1	TGTGCCAGCAGCACGACTAGCGGTGAGCAGTTCTTC	CASSTTSGEQFF
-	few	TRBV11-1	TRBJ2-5	TGTGCCAGCAGCTTAACTAAAGAGACCCAGTACTTC	CASSLTKETQYF